What follows is one TCR beta chain and its context. This specimen belongs to a study of T cell responses to AZD1222 COVID-19 vaccine. CDR3 length: 18 amino acids. V was pared by 3 bases and J by 3 bases, with 13 bases of the junction left unmatched. Germline CDR1 and CDR2: LGHDT and YNNKEL (reference sequence). Method: immunoSEQ multiplex PCR; TCRdb's copy keeps in-frame clones and lacks some. The sample has about 150,000 clones, about 89% seen once. This sample comprised peripheral blood, obtained 28 days after the second AZD1222 dose. The chain carries TRBV3-1 (or the pseudogene TRBV3-2) and TRBJ1-5, with 8 bases lining up with TRBD1. This clonotype originated in an adult who received the AZD1222 COVID-19 vaccine. CDR3 loop: CASSHQFPGQASNQPQHF. The CDR3 coding sequence is TGTGCCAGCAGCCACCAATTTCCGGGACAGGCGTCCAATCAGCCCCAGCATTTT.